The present T cell receptor (beta chain) was sequenced within a study of siplizumab effects on memory and regulatory T cells. Study-level findings and limits: Apparently key alloresponse contributors, naive T cells also seemed more diverse than memory cells. A minor share of alloreactive clones matched unstimulated subsets.

Only one count was recorded for this clone. The antigen remains unidentified. Using immunoSEQ multiplex PCR, the repertoire was profiled, and TCRdb retains in-frame clones only, with some absent. The table includes some 96,000 clones, 75% to 95% detected once. Trimming cost V 4 bases and J 8 bases; bases outside gene matches: 10. The CDR3 length is 16 residues. CDR1 LGHNA and CDR2 YSLEER come from the germline V gene. The TCR originated in a human donor in good health. The chain recombines TRBV4-3 with TRBJ2-3; TRBD2 agrees at 12 bases. Sequencing was performed on CD4+ T cells sorted from blood. The CDR3 loop is CASSRQGLAGLGTQYF. DNA of the CDR3: TGCGCCAGCAGCCGCCAAGGACTAGCGGGACTCGGTACGCAGTATTTT.